The present T cell receptor beta chain was sequenced within a study of shared clonotypes between healthy human individuals. Study findings and constraints: Specimens sampled were limited to blood, with tissue repertoires likely differing.

CDR3 length: 15 residues. Germline CDR1 and CDR2: MNHNY and SVGAGI (reference sequence). V dropped 2 bases and J dropped 0 bases, with 10 bases sitting between them. With respect to this clone: What it binds is not known.

The assay was immunoSEQ multiplex PCR, and TCRdb's table has in-frame clones only and misses some. Of about 2 million clones listed, 85% to 95% are singletons. This chain uses TRBV6-6 with TRBJ1-2; D is ambiguous. Sequenced input: naive CD4+ T cells sorted from blood. Sample subset: CD45RA+ positively selected. The receptor was isolated from a man younger than 35 in good health. The CDR3: CASSYKDETNYGYTF. The CDR3 nucleotides read TGTGCCAGCAGTTACAAGGACGAGACTAACTATGGCTACACCTTC.